What follows are 8 T cell receptor beta chains derived from one specimen sequenced in a study of control samples from healthy donors and cancer patients. The assay was immunoSEQ multiplex PCR, and TCRdb's table has in-frame clones only and misses some. Here the sample spans 75,000 to 100,000 clones, more than 90% being singletons. The specimen sequenced was blood. All receptors derive from a human donor in good health. The donor label of this sample is uncertain.

The genes are TRBV2 and TRBJ1-6, with TRBD1 identical over 7 bases. The CDR3 has 14 amino acids. From germline, CDR1 is SNHLY and CDR2 FYNNEI. V lost 0 bases and J lost 9; bases outside the gene matches: 2. For the CDR3, the DNA is TGTGCCAGCAGTGAAGCGGGGACAGTTTCACCCCTCCACTTT. Translating gives CASSEAGTVSPLHF.

The gene calls are TRBV10-2 and TRBJ1-4, with D unresolved. Germline V CDR1 and CDR2: WSHSY, SAAADI. CDR3 length: 14 residues. Trimming cost V 6 bases and J 8 bases, with 16 bases left between them. The CDR3 nucleotides read TGCGCCAGCAGCTCGGGCCGGGCTAGCGAAAAACTGTTTTTT. Protein sequence: CASSSGRASEKLFF.

The V and J genes are TRBV3-1 (or the pseudogene TRBV3-2) and TRBJ1-2; possible D gene TRBD1, 5 bases. Germline CDR1 and CDR2: LGHDT and YNNKEL (reference sequence). The CDR3 runs to 14 residues. The V and J ends lost 4 bases and 3 bases respectively, with 12 bases between them. CDR3 in amino acids: CASSRGGFDYGYTF. As DNA, the CDR3 is TGTGCCAGCAGCCGTGGGGGGTTCGACTATGGCTACACCTTC.

This clone was recorded once. CDR3 region: CASSIGPGTGELFF. CDR3 DNA sequence: TGTGCCAGTAGTATAGGGCCGGGGACCGGGGAGCTGTTTTTT. The rearrangement links TRBV19 to TRBJ2-2; maybe TRBD2 (5 bases). The CDR3 is 14 amino acids. Trimming removed 1 base at V and 5 bases at J, with 8 bases between. CDR1 is LNHDA and CDR2 is SQIVND in the germline V gene (reference sequence).

This chain links TRBV7-9 with TRBJ2-5; either TRBD1 or TRBD2 may fit D (6 bases each). The CDR3 has 15 amino acids. Germline lookup yields CDR1 SEHNR and CDR2 FQNEAQ (reference sequence). The ends were cut back, 4 bases at V and 4 bases at J, with 16 bases in the middle. CDR3 nucleotide sequence: TGTGCCAGCAGCTCTCAAAGGGGGGAGCGAGAGACCCAGTACTTC. Translation: CASSSQRGERETQYF.

The CDR3 loop is CASSSRPDNEQFF. CDR3 DNA sequence: TGCGCCAGCAGCAGCCGACCTGACAATGAGCAGTTCTTC. The V gene is TRBV5-1, the J gene TRBJ2-1; D ambiguous. The length of the CDR3 is 13 residues. Germline assignment: CDR1 SGHRS and CDR2 YFSETQ. The germline V and J ends were trimmed by 4 bases and 5 bases, with 10 bases remaining between them. The variable domain in full, with the rest retrieved from reference TRBV5-1 and TRBJ2-1, is KAGVTQTPRYLIKTRGQQVTLSCSPISGHRSVSWYQQTPGQGLQFLFEYFSETQRNKGNFPGRFSGRQFSNSRSEMNVSTLELGDSALYLCASSSRPDNEQFFGPGTRLTVL.

The CDR3 loop is CASSSWTGGTEETQYF. Here the CDR3 DNA reads TGTGCCAGCAGCTCTTGGACAGGGGGTACAGAGGAGACCCAGTACTTC. This chain joins TRBV7-9 and TRBJ2-5; TRBD1 matches at 10 bases. The CDR3 is made up of 16 amino acids. Trimming at V came to 4 bases and at J to 5 bases, leaving 10 bases not matched to a gene. Germline lookup yields CDR1 SEHNR and CDR2 FQNEAQ (reference sequence). The full variable domain, in which reference TRBV7-9 and TRBJ2-5 provide the parts outside the CDR3, is DTGVSQNPRHKITKRGQNVTFRCDPISEHNRLYWYRQTLGQGPEFLTYFQNEAQLEKSRLLSDRFSAERPKGSFSTLEIQRTEQGDSAMYLCASSSWTGGTEETQYFGPGTRLLVL.

This chain connects TRBV18 to TRBJ2-7; no clear D. CDR3 length equals 11 residues. Trimming shortened V by 5 bases and J by 5 bases, and 7 bases separated the two germline ends. Per germline, CDR1 KGHSH and CDR2 LQKENI. CDR3 in DNA: TGTGCCAGCTCAAGCATAGACGAGCAGTACTTC. Translation gives CASSSIDEQYF.